One and the same sample provided the 27 T cell receptor beta chains below, sequenced in a study of cytomegalovirus exposure and HLA in healthy donors. 13 Jbeta primers and 60 Vbeta primers were used for the PCR. Generated by immunoSEQ multiplex PCR, the TCRdb table keeps only in-frame clones and is missing some. This table has 200,000 or so clones, 82% appearing once. Sequenced sample: PBMCs. The origin of the receptors is a boy aged 2 to 9 in good health and CMV-seronegative.

The chain recombines TRBV7-9 with TRBJ2-7; 11 bases match TRBD2. This CDR3 region has 15 residues. Germline V gene sequence: CDR1 SEHNR, CDR2 FQNEAQ (reference sequence). V gave up 7 bases and J gave up 6 bases; unmatched junction bases: 11. DNA of the CDR3: TGTGCCAGCACCGGGGGTGGGACTAGCGGTTTCGAGCAGTACTTC. The encoded protein is CASTGGGTSGFEQYF.

The chain links TRBV4-1 to TRBJ2-7; TRBD2 aligns across 7 bases. With V trimmed by 3 bases and J by 1 base, 6 bases remained unmatched. The CDR3 sequence is 15 residues long. Germline CDR1 reads MGHRA; CDR2 reads YSYEKL. The CDR3 DNA sequence: TGCGCCAGCAGCCAGGAACTAGCGAGGTCCTACGAGCAGTACTTC. Protein product: CASSQELARSYEQYF.

The chain combines TRBV7-6 with TRBJ2-1, with TRBD2 matching 8 bases. Germline V gene lookup returns CDR1 SGHVS and CDR2 FNYEAQ. The CDR3 runs to 17 residues. Unmatched junction bases numbered 10, after V lost 2 bases and J lost 4 bases. In DNA form, the CDR3 reads TGTGCCAGCAGCTTATACGGGGGCGGGGGGCCTTACAATGAGCAGTTCTTC. Its protein product is CASSLYGGGGPYNEQFF.

The CDR3 here is CASSQFFYNEQFF. The CDR3 DNA reads as TGCGCCAGCAGCCAATTCTTCTACAATGAGCAGTTCTTC. V usage is TRBV4-3 and J usage is TRBJ2-1, with D hard to call. The CDR3 runs 13 residues. The germline gives CDR1 LGHNA, CDR2 YSLEER. V was trimmed by 2 bases and J by 3 bases, leaving 5 bases between them.

This clone has a handful of counts. This sequence joins TRBV9 and TRBJ1-2; the D is unclear. Germline assignment: CDR1 SGDLS and CDR2 YYNGEE. There are 13 residues in the CDR3. Trimming removed 0 bases from V and 4 bases from J, with 7 bases in between. This chain's CDR3 is CASSVDGAYGYTF. CDR3 sequence (DNA): TGTGCCAGCAGCGTAGACGGAGCCTATGGCTACACCTTC.

The gene calls are TRBV2 and TRBJ1-1; 8 nucleotides line up with TRBD1. V was clipped by 4 bases and J by 10 bases; unmatched bases: 5. This CDR3 spans 12 amino acids. In germline, CDR1 is SNHLY, CDR2 FYNNEI. This CDR3 reads CASSGGQGVAFF. CDR3 DNA sequence: TGTGCCAGCAGTGGAGGACAGGGAGTAGCTTTCTTT. Together with reference TRBV2 and TRBJ1-1, the CDR3 gives the full variable domain: EPEVTQTPSHQVTQMGQEVILRCVPISNHLYFYWYRQILGQKVEFLVSFYNNEISEKSEIFDDQFSVERPDGSNFTLKIRSTKLEDSAMYFCASSGGQGVAFFGQGTRLTVV.

The chain's CDR3 is CSVDRGGNQETQYF. The CDR3 bases are TGCAGCGTGGACAGGGGTGGGAACCAAGAGACCCAGTACTTC. The rearrangement links TRBV29-1 to TRBJ2-5; TRBD1 matches 9 bases. Germline CDR1 SQVTM, CDR2 ANQGSEA. Germline trimming cut 6 bases from V and 0 bases from J; bases unmatched to any gene: 5. The CDR3 runs 14 residues.

A word on this clone: One end of the junction is discordant with germline, which a read error may explain. V gene TRBV7-9 combines with J gene TRBJ1-1; TRBD1 matches at 8 bases. The CDR3 consists of 17 residues. Germline CDR1 SEHNR, CDR2 FQNEAQ (reference sequence). The CDR3 DNA follows: TGTTCCAGCAGCTTTCCTGGGAACAGGGGGGAGAACACTGAAGCTTTCTTT. The encoded protein is CSSSFPGNRGENTEAFF.

This chain connects TRBV7-9 to TRBJ2-3; D ambiguous. Trimming took off 6 bases at V and 4 bases at J, with 14 bases between the two ends. The germline gives CDR1 SEHNR, CDR2 FQNEAQ (reference sequence). The CDR3 covers 14 residues. In DNA, the CDR3 is TGTGCCAGCAGATCAAGCATGCGGTCAGATACGCAGTATTTT. As protein: CASRSSMRSDTQYF. Full variable domain (rest looked up from reference TRBV7-9 and TRBJ2-3): DTGVSQNPRHKITKRGQNVTFRCDPISEHNRLYWYRQTLGQGPEFLTYFQNEAQLEKSRLLSDRFSAERPKGSFSTLEIQRTEQGDSAMYLCASRSSMRSDTQYFGPGTRLTVL.

This sequence joins TRBV11-1 and TRBJ1-2; D might be TRBD1 (5 bases). This CDR3 region has 17 residues. V was shortened by 5 bases and J by 2 bases, with 21 bases between the two germline ends. Germline V gives CDR1 SGHAT, CDR2 FQDESV (reference sequence). This CDR3 is CASSQHPIGQPNYGYTF. For the CDR3, the DNA is TGTGCCAGCAGCCAACACCCCATTGGACAACCGAACTATGGCTACACCTTC.

The DNA for the CDR3 is TGTGCCAGCAGTGTGACAGGGGCAGCTAACTATGGCTACACCTTC. Its translation is CASSVTGAANYGYTF. The chain joins TRBV6-1 to TRBJ1-2; 8 nucleotides match TRBD1. Germline CDR1 and CDR2: MNHNS and SASEGT. V lost 4 bases and J lost 0; bases outside the gene matches: 4. CDR3 length: 15 amino acids.

Notes on this clone: A read error may account for a junction end that differs from germline. V is TRBV19 and J is TRBJ1-2; 9 nucleotides line up with TRBD1. The CDR3 contains 14 residues. The germline V gene encodes CDR1 LNHDA and CDR2 SQIVND (reference sequence). CDR3 coding DNA: TGTGCCAGTAGTGTAGAGGGACAGGGTGGAGGCTACACCTTC. Translated: CASSVEGQGGGYTF.

V is TRBV9 and J is TRBJ2-1, with 7 bases that match TRBD2. The CDR3 extends over 15 amino acids. Germline-derived CDR1 and CDR2 are SGDLS and YYNGEE. J was trimmed by 4 bases and V by 0 bases; bases with no gene match: 4. Here the CDR3 reads CASSVGTSDYNEQFF. The CDR3 nucleotides are TGTGCCAGCAGCGTAGGTACTAGCGATTACAATGAGCAGTTCTTC.

This clone was recorded a few times. The chain links TRBV30 to TRBJ2-1, with D perhaps matching TRBD1 (7 bases). CDR3 length equals 13 residues. Trimming took 2 bases from V and 10 from J, leaving 15 bases between them. Germline CDR1 GTSNPN, CDR2 SVGIG (reference sequence). The CDR3 DNA follows: TGTGCCTGGAGTCCAACGACAGGGAGGGAGCAGTTCTTC. It codes for CAWSPTTGREQFF.

Written as DNA, the CDR3 is TGTGCCAGCAGCACGACCGGGACAGGGGGTCTCACAGATACGCAGTATTTT. It codes for CASSTTGTGGLTDTQYF. The chain links TRBV4-2 to TRBJ2-3; 11 bases line up with TRBD1. After removal of 5 bases from V and 2 bases from J, the junction contained 9 bases not matched to a gene. Per the germline V gene, CDR1 is LGHNA and CDR2 is YNFKEQ. This CDR3 contains 17 residues.

This chain joins TRBV5-1 and TRBJ2-7; 8 bases fit TRBD1. Germline CDR1 is SGHRS and CDR2 is YFSETQ. The length of the CDR3 is 16 residues. Unmatched junction bases numbered 10, after V lost 4 bases and J lost 1 base. The CDR3 spells CASSGTGTGRSYEQYF. CDR3 sequence (DNA): TGCGCCAGCAGCGGGACCGGGACAGGAAGATCCTACGAGCAGTACTTC.

Here the CDR3 reads CASGKSRAGLRATETQYF. Written as DNA, the CDR3 is TGTGCCAGTGGGAAAAGTCGGGCGGGGTTGAGGGCAACGGAGACCCAGTACTTC. This chain joins TRBV2 and TRBJ2-5; D possibly corresponds to TRBD2 (6 bases). The V end lost 9 bases, the J end lost 5 bases, and 31 bases lay between the germline ends. The CDR3 spans 18 residues. Germline V gene sequence: CDR1 SNHLY, CDR2 FYNNEI.

The V gene is TRBV2, the J gene TRBJ2-5, with 8 bases identical to TRBD2. CDR3 size: 15 residues. The V segment lost 8 bases and the J segment 3 bases; nucleotides outside the gene matches: 11. Germline loops: CDR1 SNHLY, CDR2 FYNNEI. For the CDR3, the DNA is TGTGCCAGCGGGTTAGGCGGGGGGCCAGAAGAGACCCAGTACTTC. It translates to CASGLGGGPEETQYF. The whole variable domain, remainder taken from reference TRBV2 and TRBJ2-5, is EPEVTQTPSHQVTQMGQEVILRCVPISNHLYFYWYRQILGQKVEFLVSFYNNEISEKSEIFDDQFSVERPDGSNFTLKIRSTKLEDSAMYFCASGLGGGPEETQYFGPGTRLLVL.

The table lists this clone with a count of one. The same CDR3 arises from other DNA sequences in this sample as well. This rearrangement joins TRBV7-2 to TRBJ2-3; tentative D call: TRBD1 (5 bases). Trimming stripped 3 bases from V and 4 bases from J, with 11 bases between. The CDR3 is 14 amino acids. Germline CDR1 SGHTA, CDR2 FQGNSA. CDR3 loop: CASSFLGAADTQYF. As DNA, the CDR3 is TGTGCCAGCAGCTTTTTAGGGGCGGCAGATACGCAGTATTTT.

Points on this clone: This specimen includes other DNA sequences encoding the same CDR3. The chain carries TRBV7-2 and TRBJ2-1; D gene ambiguous. The V end lost 0 bases, the J end lost 5 bases, and 5 bases lay between the germline ends. CDR3 size: 13 residues. Germline CDR1 and CDR2: SGHTA and FQGNSA. The DNA for the CDR3 is TGTGCCAGCAGCTTAGCGTCGGACAATGAGCAGTTCTTC. Amino acids: CASSLASDNEQFF.

This chain links TRBV18 with TRBJ2-7; 9 positions agree with TRBD1. Germline V gene data show CDR1 as KGHSH and CDR2 as LQKENI. The CDR3 extends over 15 amino acids. Germline trimming cut 3 bases from V and 3 bases from J; bases unmatched to any gene: 6. In nucleotides, the CDR3 is TGTGCCAGCTCACCGGGGACAGGGTTGGGCTACGAGCAGTACTTC. The encoded protein is CASSPGTGLGYEQYF.

The chain links TRBV4-1 to TRBJ2-3, with D possibly being TRBD2 (6 bases). The CDR3 spans 15 residues. V was clipped by 7 bases and J by 0 bases, with 14 bases between them. From germline, CDR1 is MGHRA and CDR2 YSYEKL. In nucleotides, the CDR3 is TGCGCCAGCAAGATGCGGGGCCTTAGCACAGATACGCAGTATTTT. This codes for CASKMRGLSTDTQYF.

This chain uses TRBV29-1 with TRBJ2-5; D is unclear. The germline V gene encodes CDR1 SQVTM and CDR2 ANQGSEA. The CDR3 has 12 amino acids. The CDR3 coding sequence is TGCATTACCACGAGCCCGGGAGAGACCCAGTACTTC. Residues: CITTSPGETQYF. Based on the CDR3 plus reference TRBV29-1 and TRBJ2-5, the full variable domain is SAVISQKPSRDICQRGTSLTIQCQVDSQVTMMFWYRQQPGQSLTLIATANQGSEATYESGFVIDKFPISRPNLTFSTLTVSNMSPEDSSIYLCITTSPGETQYFGPGTRLLVL.

The chain joins TRBV4-2 to TRBJ1-1; D may be TRBD1 (5 bases). The V and J ends lost 1 base and 7 bases respectively, with 10 bases between them. This CDR3 comprises 13 residues. Germline CDR1 LGHNA, CDR2 YNFKEQ. CDR3 amino acids: CASSQGGGGEAFF. CDR3 in DNA: TGTGCCAGCAGCCAAGGGGGGGGTGGTGAAGCTTTCTTT.

The chain is built from TRBV5-1 and TRBJ2-3; D unclear. Germline CDR1 is SGHRS and CDR2 is YFSETQ. V shed 5 bases and J shed 6 bases, with 16 bases lying between them. The CDR3 is 14 amino acids. The CDR3 nucleotides read TGCGCCAGCAGGCACCAAACTGGGCCGGATACGCAGTATTTT. Its protein is CASRHQTGPDTQYF.

The chain couples TRBV6-1 to TRBJ2-2; D is possibly TRBD1 (5 bases). The germline CDR1 and CDR2 sequences are MNHNS and SASEGT. Trimming left V 5 bases short and J 2 bases short, with 12 bases between. The CDR3 is 15 amino acids. The CDR3 protein is CASSKGPINTGELFF. CDR3 bases: TGTGCCAGCAGTAAGGGGCCAATAAACACCGGGGAGCTGTTTTTT.

The chain links TRBV18 to TRBJ1-2; 10 bases are a match to TRBD1. CDR1 is KGHSH, CDR2 LQKENI, per germline. After removal of 3 bases from V and 3 bases from J, the junction contained 10 bases not matched to a gene. The CDR3 spans 17 residues. The CDR3 sequence is CASSPYVTGTGDYGYTF. In DNA, the CDR3 is TGTGCCAGCTCACCGTATGTTACCGGGACAGGGGACTATGGCTACACCTTC.